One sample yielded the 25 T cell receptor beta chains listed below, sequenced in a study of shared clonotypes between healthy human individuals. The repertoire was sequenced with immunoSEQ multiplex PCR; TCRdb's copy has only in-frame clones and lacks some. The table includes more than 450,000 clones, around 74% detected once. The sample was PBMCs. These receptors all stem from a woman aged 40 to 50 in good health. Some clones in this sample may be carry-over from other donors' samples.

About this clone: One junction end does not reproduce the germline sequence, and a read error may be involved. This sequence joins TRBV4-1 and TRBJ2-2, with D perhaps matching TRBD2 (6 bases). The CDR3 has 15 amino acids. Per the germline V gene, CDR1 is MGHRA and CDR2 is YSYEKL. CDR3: CASSQDHGSTGELFF. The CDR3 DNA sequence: TGTGCCAGCAGCCAAGATCACGGGAGTACCGGGGAGCTGTTTTTT.

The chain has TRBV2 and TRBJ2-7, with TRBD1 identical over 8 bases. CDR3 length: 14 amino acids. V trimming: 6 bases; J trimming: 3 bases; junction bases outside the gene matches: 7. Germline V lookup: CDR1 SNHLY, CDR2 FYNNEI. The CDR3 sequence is CASRDRGRDYEQYF. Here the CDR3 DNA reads TGTGCCAGCAGAGACAGGGGCAGGGACTACGAGCAGTACTTC.

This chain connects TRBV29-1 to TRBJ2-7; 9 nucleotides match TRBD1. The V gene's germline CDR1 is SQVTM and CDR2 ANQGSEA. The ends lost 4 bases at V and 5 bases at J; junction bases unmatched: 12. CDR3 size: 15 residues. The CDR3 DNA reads TGCAGCGTTGGACAGGATACAGGGGGCACAGACGAGCAGTACTTC. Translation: CSVGQDTGGTDEQYF.

For the CDR3, the DNA is TGTGCCAGCAGTTTATTGGGGGGTAGCTCCTACGAGCAGTACTTC. Translation gives CASSLLGGSSYEQYF. The chain combines TRBV27 with TRBJ2-7, with D perhaps matching TRBD2 (6 bases). Trimming took off 1 base at V and 0 bases at J, with 10 bases between the two ends. Looked up from germline, CDR1 is MNHEY and CDR2 is SMNVEV (reference sequence). This CDR3 has 15 amino acids.

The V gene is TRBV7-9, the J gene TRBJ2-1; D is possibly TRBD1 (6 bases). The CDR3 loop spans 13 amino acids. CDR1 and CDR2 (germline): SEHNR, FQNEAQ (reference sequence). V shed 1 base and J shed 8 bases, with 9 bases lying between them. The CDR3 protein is CASSLDGGDEQFF. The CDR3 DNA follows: TGTGCCAGCAGCTTAGATGGGGGCGATGAGCAGTTCTTC.

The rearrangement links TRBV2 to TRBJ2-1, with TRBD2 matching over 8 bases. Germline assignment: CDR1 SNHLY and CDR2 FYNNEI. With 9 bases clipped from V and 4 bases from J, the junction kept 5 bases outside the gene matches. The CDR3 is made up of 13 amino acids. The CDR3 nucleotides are TGTGCCAGAAAGACTAGCGCGTACAATGAGCAGTTCTTC. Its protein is CARKTSAYNEQFF.

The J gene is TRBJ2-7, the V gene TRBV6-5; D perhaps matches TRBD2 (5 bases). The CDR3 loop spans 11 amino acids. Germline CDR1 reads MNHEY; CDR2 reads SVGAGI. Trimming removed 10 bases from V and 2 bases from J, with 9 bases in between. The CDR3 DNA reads TGTGCCACCAGGACTGCCTACGAGCAGTACTTC. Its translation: CATRTAYEQYF.

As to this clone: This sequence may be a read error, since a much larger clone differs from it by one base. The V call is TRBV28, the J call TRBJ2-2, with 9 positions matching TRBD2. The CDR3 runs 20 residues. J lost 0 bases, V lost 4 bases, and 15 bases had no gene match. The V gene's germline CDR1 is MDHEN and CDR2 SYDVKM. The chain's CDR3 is CASSSLRLADRSSNTGELFF. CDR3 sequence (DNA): TGTGCCAGCAGTTCCCTCAGACTAGCGGACAGAAGCTCGAACACCGGGGAGCTGTTTTTT. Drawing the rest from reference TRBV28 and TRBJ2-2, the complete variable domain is DVKVTQSSRYLVKRTGEKVFLECVQDMDHENMFWYRQDPGLGLRLIYFSYDVKMKEKGDIPEGYSVSREKKERFSLILESASTNQTSMYLCASSSLRLADRSSNTGELFFGEGSRLTVL.

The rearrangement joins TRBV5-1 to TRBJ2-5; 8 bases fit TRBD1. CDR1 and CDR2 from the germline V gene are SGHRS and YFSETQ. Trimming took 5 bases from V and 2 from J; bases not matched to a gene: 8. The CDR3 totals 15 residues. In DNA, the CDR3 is TGCGCCAGCAGTTCTAGGACAGGGCTGCAAGAGACCCAGTACTTC. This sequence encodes CASSSRTGLQETQYF.

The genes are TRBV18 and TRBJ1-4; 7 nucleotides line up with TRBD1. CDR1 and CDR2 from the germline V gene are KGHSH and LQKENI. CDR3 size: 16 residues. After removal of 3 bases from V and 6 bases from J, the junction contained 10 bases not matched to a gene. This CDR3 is CASSPGEQGLDEKLFF. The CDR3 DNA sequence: TGTGCCAGCTCACCGGGCGAACAGGGGTTAGATGAAAAACTGTTTTTT.

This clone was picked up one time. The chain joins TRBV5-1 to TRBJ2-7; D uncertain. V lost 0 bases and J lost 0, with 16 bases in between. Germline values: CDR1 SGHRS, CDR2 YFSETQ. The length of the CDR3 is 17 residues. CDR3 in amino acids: CASSLAIDPLSSYEQYF. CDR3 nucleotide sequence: TGCGCCAGCAGCTTGGCCATTGATCCCTTGAGCTCCTACGAGCAGTACTTC.

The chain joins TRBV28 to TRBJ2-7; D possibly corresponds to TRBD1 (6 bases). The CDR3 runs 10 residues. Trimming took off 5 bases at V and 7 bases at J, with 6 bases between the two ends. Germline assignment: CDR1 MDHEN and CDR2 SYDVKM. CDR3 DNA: TGTGCCAGCAGTGGACAGGAGCAGTACTTC. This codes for CASSGQEQYF.

This CDR3 is CASRGDLNSYEQYF. The CDR3, as DNA: TGTGCCAGCAGGGGGGACTTAAACTCCTACGAGCAGTACTTC. The gene calls are TRBV2 and TRBJ2-5; the D gene is possibly TRBD2 (6 bases). The end of the DNA aligns better with TRBJ2-7, so the J call may be wrong. Germline V CDR1 and CDR2: SNHLY, FYNNEI. The CDR3 covers 14 residues.

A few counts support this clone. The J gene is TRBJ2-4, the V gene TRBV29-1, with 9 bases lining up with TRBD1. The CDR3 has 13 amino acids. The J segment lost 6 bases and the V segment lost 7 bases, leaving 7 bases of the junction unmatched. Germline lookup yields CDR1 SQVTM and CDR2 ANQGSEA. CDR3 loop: CSGLTGGGNIQYF. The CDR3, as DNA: TGCAGCGGCCTGACAGGGGGTGGAAACATTCAGTACTTC.

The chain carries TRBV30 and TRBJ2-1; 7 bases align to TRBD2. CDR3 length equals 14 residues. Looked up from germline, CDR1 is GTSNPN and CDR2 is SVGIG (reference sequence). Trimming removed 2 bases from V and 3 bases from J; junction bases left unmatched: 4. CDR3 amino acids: CAWSRRGNYNEQFF. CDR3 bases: TGTGCCTGGAGTAGGCGGGGGAACTACAATGAGCAGTTCTTC.

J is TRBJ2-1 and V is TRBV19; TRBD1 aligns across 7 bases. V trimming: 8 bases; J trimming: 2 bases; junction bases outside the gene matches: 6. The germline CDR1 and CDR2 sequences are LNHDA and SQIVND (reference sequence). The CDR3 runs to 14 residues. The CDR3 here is CASRDRATYNEQFF. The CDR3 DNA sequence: TGTGCCAGTCGAGACAGGGCTACCTACAATGAGCAGTTCTTC.

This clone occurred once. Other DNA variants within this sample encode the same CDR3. DNA of the CDR3: TGTGCCTCCCGGACTAGCGGGACCTACGAGCAGTACTTC. Its translation: CASRTSGTYEQYF. This chain joins TRBV30 and TRBJ2-7; TRBD2 matches at 12 bases. This CDR3 contains 13 residues. The germline V gene encodes CDR1 GTSNPN and CDR2 SVGIG (reference sequence). With V trimmed by 7 bases and J by 2 bases, 3 bases remained unmatched. The entire variable domain, with the rest obtained from reference TRBV30 and TRBJ2-7, is as follows: SQTIHQWPATLVQPVGSPLSLECTVEGTSNPNLYWYRQAAGRGLQLLFYSVGIGQISSEVPQNLSASRPQDRQFILSSKKLLLSDSGFYLCASRTSGTYEQYFGPGTRLTVT.

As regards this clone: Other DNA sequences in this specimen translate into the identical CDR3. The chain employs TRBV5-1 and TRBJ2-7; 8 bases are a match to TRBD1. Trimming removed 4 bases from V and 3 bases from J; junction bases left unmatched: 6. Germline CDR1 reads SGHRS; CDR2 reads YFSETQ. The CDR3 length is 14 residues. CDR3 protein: CASSLGQGYYEQYF. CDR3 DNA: TGCGCCAGCAGCCTCGGACAGGGATACTACGAGCAGTACTTC. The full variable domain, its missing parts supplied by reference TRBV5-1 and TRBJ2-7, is KAGVTQTPRYLIKTRGQQVTLSCSPISGHRSVSWYQQTPGQGLQFLFEYFSETQRNKGNFPGRFSGRQFSNSRSEMNVSTLELGDSALYLCASSLGQGYYEQYFGPGTRLTVT.

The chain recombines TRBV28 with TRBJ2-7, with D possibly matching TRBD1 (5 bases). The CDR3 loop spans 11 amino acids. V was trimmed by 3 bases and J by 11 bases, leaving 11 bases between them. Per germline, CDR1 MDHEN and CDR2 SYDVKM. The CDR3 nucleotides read TGTGCCAGCAGTTTTGTGGGGCACGAGTACTTC. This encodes CASSFVGHEYF.

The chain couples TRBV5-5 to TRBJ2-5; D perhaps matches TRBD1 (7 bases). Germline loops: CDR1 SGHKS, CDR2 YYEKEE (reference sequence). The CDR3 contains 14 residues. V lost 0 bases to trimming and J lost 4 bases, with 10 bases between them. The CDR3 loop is CASSLVQGGETQYF. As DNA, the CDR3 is TGTGCCAGCAGCTTGGTCCAGGGGGGAGAGACCCAGTACTTC.

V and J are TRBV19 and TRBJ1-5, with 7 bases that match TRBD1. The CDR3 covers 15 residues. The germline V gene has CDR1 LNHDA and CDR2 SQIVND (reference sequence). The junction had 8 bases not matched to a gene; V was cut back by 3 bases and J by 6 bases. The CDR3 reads CASSMGRQGVQPQHF. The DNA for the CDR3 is TGTGCCAGTAGTATGGGACGACAGGGTGTTCAGCCCCAGCATTTT.

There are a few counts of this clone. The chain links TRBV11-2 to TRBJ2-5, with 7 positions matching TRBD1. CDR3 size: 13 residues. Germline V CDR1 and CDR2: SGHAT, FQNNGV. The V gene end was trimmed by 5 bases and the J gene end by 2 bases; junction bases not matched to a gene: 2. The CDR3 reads CASSPGQQETQYF. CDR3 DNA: TGTGCCAGCAGCCCGGGACAGCAAGAGACCCAGTACTTC. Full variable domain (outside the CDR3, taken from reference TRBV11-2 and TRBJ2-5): EAGVAQSPRYKIIEKRQSVAFWCNPISGHATLYWYQQILGQGPKLLIQFQNNGVVDDSQLPKDRFSAERLKGVDSTLKIQPAKLEDSAVYLCASSPGQQETQYFGPGTRLLVL.

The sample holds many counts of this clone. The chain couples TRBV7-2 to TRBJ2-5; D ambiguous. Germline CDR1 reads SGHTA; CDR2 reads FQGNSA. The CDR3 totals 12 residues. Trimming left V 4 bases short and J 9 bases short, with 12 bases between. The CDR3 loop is CASSSLTWAQYF. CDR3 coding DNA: TGTGCCAGCAGCTCTCTGACCTGGGCCCAGTACTTC.

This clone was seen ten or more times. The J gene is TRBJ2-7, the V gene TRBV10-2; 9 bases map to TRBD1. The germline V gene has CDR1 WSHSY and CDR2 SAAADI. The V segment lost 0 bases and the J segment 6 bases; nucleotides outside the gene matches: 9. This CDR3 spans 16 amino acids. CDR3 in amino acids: CASSESRDRDSGEQYF. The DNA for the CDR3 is TGCGCCAGCAGTGAGTCTAGGGACAGGGATAGCGGCGAGCAGTACTTC.

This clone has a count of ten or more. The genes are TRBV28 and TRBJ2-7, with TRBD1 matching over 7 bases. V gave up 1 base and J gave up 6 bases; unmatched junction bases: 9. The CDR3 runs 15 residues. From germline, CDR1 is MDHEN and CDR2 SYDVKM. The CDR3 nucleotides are TGTGCCAGCAGTTTATTATGGCAGGGGGTGGTCGAGCAGTACTTC. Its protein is CASSLLWQGVVEQYF.